Here is one T cell receptor beta chain with its context. Antigen: not known. This sample was included in a study of T cell responses to AZD1222 COVID-19 vaccine. Study-wide context: Second-dose schedules of about 4 or about 12 weeks were combined.

Libraries were prepared by immunoSEQ multiplex PCR; TCRdb keeps only in-frame clonotypes and omits some of them. The sample lists about 97,000 clones; around 89% were seen once. The germline V and J ends were trimmed by 1 base and 0 bases, with 10 bases remaining between them. The CDR3 is made up of 16 amino acids. The germline gives CDR1 SGHDN, CDR2 FVKESK. Study-wide results and caveats: Nearly half of the spike-specific TCRs reportedly recognize variant regions that carry no mutations. Mostly white British, mostly female donors; authors suggested clonal diversity may be underestimated. Increases in Spike-specific TCR breadth and depth were seen after two AZD1222 doses.

The gene calls are TRBV14 and TRBJ2-1; tentatively, D is TRBD2 (5 bases). The sequence was collected from an adult in good health. This sample comprised peripheral blood, obtained on day 0 of AZD1222 vaccination. The CDR3 sequence is CASSQGRASSYNEQFF. CDR3 DNA sequence: TGTGCCAGCAGCCAAGGGCGGGCGAGCTCCTACAATGAGCAGTTCTTC.